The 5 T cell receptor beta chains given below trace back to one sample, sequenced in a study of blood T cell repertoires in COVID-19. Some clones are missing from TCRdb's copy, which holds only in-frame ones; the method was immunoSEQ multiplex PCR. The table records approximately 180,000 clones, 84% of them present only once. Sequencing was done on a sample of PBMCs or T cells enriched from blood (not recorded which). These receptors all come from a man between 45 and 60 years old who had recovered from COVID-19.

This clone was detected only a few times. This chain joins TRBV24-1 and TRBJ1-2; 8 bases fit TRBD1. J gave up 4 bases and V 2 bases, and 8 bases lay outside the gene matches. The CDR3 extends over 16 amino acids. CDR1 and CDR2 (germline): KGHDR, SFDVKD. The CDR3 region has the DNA TGTGCCACCAGTGATTCTACGACAGGGGAGGGCTATGGCTACACCTTC. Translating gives CATSDSTTGEGYGYTF.

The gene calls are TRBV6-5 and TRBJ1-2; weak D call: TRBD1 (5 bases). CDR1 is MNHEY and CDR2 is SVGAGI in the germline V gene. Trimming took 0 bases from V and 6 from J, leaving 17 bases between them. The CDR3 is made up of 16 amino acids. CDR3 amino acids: CASSYSSWGQGDGYTF. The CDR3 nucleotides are TGTGCCAGCAGTTACTCAAGCTGGGGCCAGGGTGATGGCTACACCTTC.

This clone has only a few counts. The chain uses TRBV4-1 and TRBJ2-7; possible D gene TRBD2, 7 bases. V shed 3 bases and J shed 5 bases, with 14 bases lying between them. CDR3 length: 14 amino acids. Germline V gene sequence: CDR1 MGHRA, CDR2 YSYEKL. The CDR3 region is CASSQGRGADEQYF. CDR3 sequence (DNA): TGCGCCAGCAGCCAGGGGAGGGGGGCCGACGAGCAGTACTTC.

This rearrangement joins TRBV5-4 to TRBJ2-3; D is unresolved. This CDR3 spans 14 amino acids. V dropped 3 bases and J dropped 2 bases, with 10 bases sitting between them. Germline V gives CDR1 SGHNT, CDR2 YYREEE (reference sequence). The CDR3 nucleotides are TGTGCCAGCAGCTCCTCTATATACACAGATACGCAGTATTTT. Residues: CASSSSIYTDTQYF.

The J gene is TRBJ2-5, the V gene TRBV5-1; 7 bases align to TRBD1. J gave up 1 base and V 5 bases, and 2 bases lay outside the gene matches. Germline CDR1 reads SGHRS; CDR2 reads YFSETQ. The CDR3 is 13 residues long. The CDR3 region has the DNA TGCGCCAGCAGTTGGACAGGCCAAGAGACCCAGTACTTC. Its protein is CASSWTGQETQYF.